The rows below give T cell receptor beta chains drawn from one sample of a study of shared clonotypes between healthy human individuals. Sequenced by immunoSEQ multiplex PCR; TCRdb stores in-frame clones only, minus some. The profile shows around 600,000 clones, about 95% of them singletons. Specimen: naive CD8+ T cells sorted from blood. These receptors originate from a woman in her twenties or thirties in good health. CDR3s include the opening cysteine and the closing phenylalanine or tryptophan. The order of the fields is V gene, J gene, CDR3 protein.

>TRBV4-1|TRBJ2-7
CASSQELRGLGRDYEQYF
>TRBV27|TRBJ2-1
CASSLRTGANEQFF
>TRBV28|TRBJ1-1
CASSSVEAFF
>TRBV2|TRBJ2-7
CASSEEQDQYF
>TRBV10-2|TRBJ2-1
CASSDPGLAGGPSYNEQFF
>TRBV19|TRBJ2-7
CASSWTSGRNEQYF
>TRBV19|TRBJ2-7
CASSIGFLQGEQYF
>TRBV28|TRBJ2-1
CASSVLQTSYNEQFF
>TRBV4-2|TRBJ2-7
CASSQESQGGYEQYF
>TRBV5-4|TRBJ2-7
CASSSGDLAYEQYF
>TRBV7-3|TRBJ2-3
CASSPTSGGQYF
>TRBV28|TRBJ2-6
CASRLDSGANVLTF
>TRBV11-2|TRBJ1-1
CASSSGLEERAFF
>TRBV28|TRBJ1-4
CASSLTEKLFF
>TRBV4-1|TRBJ2-7
CASSHGDSYEQYF
>TRBV28|TRBJ2-2
CASSLNRPAGELFF
>TRBV5-1|TRBJ2-5
CASRAGDSVETQYF
>TRBV27|TRBJ2-7
CASSLWSGTYEQYF
>TRBV5-1|TRBJ2-7
CASSSLDSFLPYYEQYF
>TRBV27|TRBJ1-5
CASSLTGRLGNQPQHF
>TRBV5-4|TRBJ2-7
CASSPVGTYEQYF
>TRBV21-1|TRBJ2-7
CASSKAQGLGGYEQYF
>TRBV9|TRBJ2-7
CASSVDGTGGDEQYF
>TRBV27|TRBJ2-3
CASYHGRTSTDTQYF
>TRBV28|TRBJ1-5
CASSRGSDSNQPQHF
>TRBV7-9|TRBJ2-7
CASNPEGVSYEQYF
>TRBV7-9|TRBJ2-7
CASSQTPEQYF
>TRBV29-1|TRBJ2-3
CSSGTGDFTDTQYF
>TRBV6-5|TRBJ2-1
CASSPDSFEQFF
>TRBV9|TRBJ2-3
CASSAVPGTSGRLSDTQYF
>TRBV5-8|TRBJ1-2
CASSLEAGTNYGYTF
>TRBV7-8|TRBJ2-7
CASTTSKREVVYEQYF
>TRBV7-2|TRBJ2-3
CASSPEGASGTDTQYF
>TRBV5-1|TRBJ2-6
CASSREPSGANVLTF
>TRBV2|TRBJ2-6
CASRLDKYSGANVLTF
>TRBV4-1|TRBJ2-5
CASSQDGTQYF
>TRBV6-5|TRBJ1-2
CASSYSGEGGYTF
>TRBV15|TRBJ1-1
CATSATRVSEAFF
>TRBV5-4|TRBJ1-1
CASSLEFADSPNTEAFF
>TRBV11-2|TRBJ1-2
CASSQDRGLVYGYTF
>TRBV27|TRBJ1-1
CASNEGRLTGYTEAFF
>TRBV27|TRBJ2-7
CASSLDATSVNEQYF
>TRBV2|TRBJ2-1
CASSATATSHYEQFF
>TRBV11-3|TRBJ1-1
CASSYGTATEAFF
>TRBV2|TRBJ2-7
CASSDSAGLSYEQYF
>TRBV6-1|TRBJ1-2
CASRHTGVSYYGYTF
>TRBV19|TRBJ2-1
CASNGGNEQFF
>TRBV5-1|TRBJ2-2
CASAAGQWDTGELFF
>TRBV6-6|TRBJ2-7
CASGRGPSGREQYF
>TRBV27|TRBJ2-1
CASSLVGGSNEQFF
>TRBV28|TRBJ2-5
CASSSLTGSGAQYF
>TRBV5-6|TRBJ1-1
CASSRVRSGVFTEAFF
>TRBV27|TRBJ2-3
CASSSSGSGTDTQYF